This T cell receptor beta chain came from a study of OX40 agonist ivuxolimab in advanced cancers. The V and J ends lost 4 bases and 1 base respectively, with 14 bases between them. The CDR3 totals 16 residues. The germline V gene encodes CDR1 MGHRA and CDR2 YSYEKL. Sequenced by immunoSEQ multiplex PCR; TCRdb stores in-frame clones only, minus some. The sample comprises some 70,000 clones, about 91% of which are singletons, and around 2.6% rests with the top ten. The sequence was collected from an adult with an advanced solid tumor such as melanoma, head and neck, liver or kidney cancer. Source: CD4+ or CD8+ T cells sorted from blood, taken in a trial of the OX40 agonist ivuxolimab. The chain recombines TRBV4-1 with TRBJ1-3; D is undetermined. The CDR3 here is CASSPQPVLSGNTIYF. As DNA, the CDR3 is TGCGCCAGCAGCCCCCAGCCTGTCCTATCTGGAAACACCATATATTTT.